This T cell receptor (beta chain) was sequenced during a study of cytomegalovirus exposure and HLA in healthy donors. The germline gives CDR1 MNHEY, CDR2 SMNVEV (reference sequence). Trimming removed 9 bases at V and 10 bases at J, with 19 bases between. The CDR3 contains 14 residues. Use of 60 Vbeta and 13 Jbeta primers characterized the PCR. Libraries were prepared by immunoSEQ multiplex PCR; TCRdb keeps only in-frame clonotypes and omits some of them. This sample has around 120,000 clones, with 84% found just once. This clone was found a few times. Its specificity is unknown. Study-wide results and caveats: The sole available immune exposure information was CMV serostatus. One later analysis reportedly identified an Asian-associated ancestry cluster that showed fewer N-insertions than the roughly 720-donor mean. In a later analysis, common viral pathogens appeared linked to several of the most significant clusters. Cytomegalovirus status, reportedly, was diagnosed with high specificity and sensitivity by the classifier.

This clonotype was obtained from a man aged 45-60 years in good health and CMV-seronegative. The sequencing sample was made of PBMCs. This chain uses TRBV27 with TRBJ1-6; TRBD1 might be the D (5 bases). CDR3 residues: CASRPKGLDSPLHF. CDR3 in DNA: TGTGCCAGTAGGCCGAAGGGGCTAGACTCACCCCTCCACTTT.